Described below is a single T cell receptor beta chain sequence and its context. A quantity of about 0.45 to 1 ug RNA underwent reverse transcription using random hexamers. immunoSEQ multiplex PCR amplified TCR beta CDR3 across 54 Vbeta, 13 Jbeta. TCRdb used MiXCR to reprocess the immunoSEQ multiplex PCR reads, holding one entry per CDR3 protein. The sample has around 230,000 distinct CDR3 sequences; nearly 97% are singletons. The data were obtained in a study of CD8 T cells in Susac syndrome. Germline-derived CDR1 and CDR2 are SQVTM and ANQGSEA. This CDR3 is 14 amino acids long. V gave up 4 bases and J gave up 0 bases; unmatched junction bases: 4. Sequencing of TCR beta was undertaken in CD8+ and CD4+ T cells derived from blood. It was treatment-naive patients with stable or active relapsing-remitting disease who made up the multiple sclerosis controls.

The chain is built from TRBV29-1 and TRBJ2-7, with 9 bases matching TRBD2. The receptor comes from a human donor with multiple sclerosis. The material sequenced was CD4+ T cells from PBMCs. The CDR3 sequence is CSVGGAGGSYEQYF. CDR3 bases: TGCAGCGTTGGGGGAGCGGGGGGCTCCTACGAGCAGTACTTC.